This T cell receptor (beta chain) stems from a study of blood T cells in healthy people across ages. Primed by a sample-barcoded 5' primer and a J-beta primer mix, a second PCR proceeded for 7 to 11 cycles. Each CDR3 protein gets one entry after TCRdb re-called the 5' RACE reads with MiXCR. This table holds hundreds of thousands of distinct CDR3 sequences, around 25% found once. Germline assignment: CDR1 DFQATT and CDR2 SNEGSKA (reference sequence). This CDR3 contains 15 residues. Trimming removed 1 base from V and 7 bases from J; junction bases left unmatched: 4. These data were likewise used in another study, on T cells of mothers and their children. That study reports: Over 9.5 million reads per mother and roughly 3 million per child were obtained. Detection yielded no persistent microchimeric T cell clones.

This clonotype was obtained from a boy between 10 and 17 years old in good health. The rearrangement links TRBV20-1 to TRBJ1-6, with 10 bases identical to TRBD1. Sequenced sample: blood. The CDR3 loop is CSARVGGQGNSPLHF. The CDR3 nucleotides are TGCAGTGCTAGAGTGGGGGGACAGGGGAATTCACCCCTCCACTTT.